The 6 T cell receptor beta chains below were found in one sample sequenced in a study of blood T cell repertoires in COVID-19. TCRdb's table, derived via immunoSEQ multiplex PCR, lists solely in-frame clones and lacks some. This sample yields over 110,000 clones, of which about nine tenths are seen a single time; around 26% belongs to the top ten. Sequencing used peripheral blood. The receptors were sampled from a human donor in a cohort sampled during active COVID-19.

The count of this clone is one. This chain joins TRBV18 and TRBJ1-2; 12 nucleotides match TRBD1. Germline V lookup: CDR1 KGHSH, CDR2 LQKENI. This CDR3 has 15 residues. The trim removed 3 bases at V and 4 bases at J, leaving 3 bases unmatched. The CDR3 DNA reads TGTGCCAGCTCACCTGGGACAGGGGGCGGCTATGGCTACACCTTC. It encodes CASSPGTGGGYGYTF.

The CDR3 here is CASSVESLGGTQYF. Written as DNA, the CDR3 is TGTGCCAGCAGCGTAGAAAGTTTGGGGGGGACCCAGTACTTC. The chain joins TRBV9 to TRBJ2-5; D is perhaps TRBD2 (6 bases). The ends were cut back, 0 bases at V and 7 bases at J, with 13 bases in the middle. This CDR3 region has 14 residues. Germline V gives CDR1 SGDLS, CDR2 YYNGEE. The variable domain in full, with the rest retrieved from reference TRBV9 and TRBJ2-5, is DSGVTQTPKHLITATGQRVTLRCSPRSGDLSVYWYQQSLDQGLQFLIQYYNGEERAKGNILERFSAQQFPDLHSELNLSSLELGDSALYFCASSVESLGGTQYFGPGTRLLVL.

The CDR3 DNA reads TGCGCCAGCAGCTTGGAGCCGACAGGGCGAACTGGGGCCAACGTCCTGACTTTC. It translates to CASSLEPTGRTGANVLTF. V is TRBV5-1 and J is TRBJ2-6, with 7 positions matching TRBD1. From germline, CDR1 is SGHRS and CDR2 YFSETQ. This CDR3 has 18 amino acids. Trimming cost V 0 bases and J 2 bases; bases outside gene matches: 8.

This chain connects TRBV5-1 to TRBJ2-3; 9 nucleotides align to TRBD2. The junction had 5 bases not matched to a gene; V was cut back by 6 bases and J by 3 bases. CDR3 length: 14 amino acids. CDR1 SGHRS and CDR2 YFSETQ come from the germline V gene. The DNA of the CDR3 is TGCGCCAGCAACCCGGGACTAGCTACAGATACGCAGTATTTT. Protein: CASNPGLATDTQYF.

The rearrangement uses TRBV7-9 and TRBJ1-3; D remains ambiguous. CDR1 SEHNR and CDR2 FQNEAQ come from the germline V gene (reference sequence). Deletions cut 5 bases from V and 1 base from J, with 18 bases between. The length of the CDR3 is 17 residues. CDR3 sequence: CASSDWSPAGSGNTIYF. The CDR3 region has the DNA TGTGCCAGCAGCGATTGGTCCCCCGCGGGGTCTGGAAACACCATATATTTT.

The genes are TRBV2 and TRBJ1-5, with 8 bases that match TRBD1. V trimming: 1 base; J trimming: 9 bases; junction bases outside the gene matches: 8. CDR1 SNHLY and CDR2 FYNNEI come from the germline V gene. This CDR3 spans 15 amino acids. CDR3 sequence: CASSEGTGHEGPQHF. In DNA, the CDR3 is TGTGCCAGCAGTGAAGGGACAGGGCACGAAGGGCCCCAGCATTTT.